Following are 16 T cell receptor beta chains from one sample sequenced in a study of CD8 T cells in Susac syndrome. Roughly 0.45 to 1 ug RNA was reverse transcribed with random hexamers. TCRdb re-called the immunoSEQ multiplex PCR reads through MiXCR, storing one row per CDR3 protein. The sample contains some 99,000 distinct CDR3 sequences, around 95% of which appear only once. Material: CD4+ T cells from PBMCs. These receptors all come from a human donor in good health.

This chain connects TRBV6-6 to TRBJ2-7, with TRBD2 identical over 9 bases. The CDR3 sequence is 15 residues long. Per the germline V gene, CDR1 is MNHNY and CDR2 is SVGAGI (reference sequence). J lost 2 bases, V lost 0 bases, and 2 bases had no gene match. The CDR3 sequence: CASSYSSSGAYEQYF. The CDR3 DNA follows: TGTGCCAGCAGTTACTCGTCTAGCGGGGCCTACGAGCAGTACTTC.

This rearrangement joins TRBV29-1 to TRBJ2-2; 9 positions match TRBD1. Germline V CDR1 and CDR2: SQVTM, ANQGSEA. The CDR3 runs to 16 residues. Trimming at V came to 3 bases and at J to 4 bases, leaving 9 bases not matched to a gene. The CDR3 DNA follows: TGCAGCGTTGAGCACCGGGACAGGGAGGGCACCGGGGAGCTGTTTTTT. Its translation is CSVEHRDREGTGELFF.

The chain has TRBV5-1 and TRBJ2-7; 9 nucleotides agree with TRBD2. CDR1 is SGHRS and CDR2 is YFSETQ in the germline V gene. J was trimmed by 3 bases and V by 0 bases; bases with no gene match: 1. This CDR3 is 14 amino acids long. CDR3 amino acids: CASSLVSGSYEQYF. Written as DNA, the CDR3 is TGCGCCAGCAGCTTGGTTAGCGGGAGCTACGAGCAGTACTTC.

This chain uses TRBV12-3 or TRBV12-4 with TRBJ1-1, with TRBD1 as a possible D gene (6 bases). Trimming took 7 bases from V and 5 from J, leaving 17 bases between them. The CDR3 totals 14 residues. Here the CDR3 reads CASTLGQGRTEAFF. CDR3 bases: TGTGCCAGCACCCTCGGCCAGGGGAGGACTGAAGCTTTCTTT.

The chain has TRBV14 and TRBJ1-4; D is undetermined. The V gene lost 1 base and the J gene lost 13 bases, with 7 bases spanning the gap. The CDR3 consists of 11 residues. Germline values: CDR1 SGHDN, CDR2 FVKESK. In DNA form, the CDR3 reads TGTGCCAGCAGCCAAGGTATTAGACTGTTTTTT. It is translated as CASSQGIRLFF.

The CDR3 sequence is CASRRPSTDTQYF. CDR3 sequence (DNA): TGTGCCAGCAGAAGACCTAGCACAGATACGCAGTATTTT. The chain recombines TRBV27 with TRBJ2-3; the D is unclear. Between the trimmed V and J ends, which lost 6 bases and 0 bases, there was a span of 7 bases. The CDR3 runs 13 residues. Germline V lookup: CDR1 MNHEY, CDR2 SMNVEV (reference sequence).

The V and J genes are TRBV27 and TRBJ2-6, with TRBD2 identical over 9 bases. V shed 7 bases, J shed 0 bases, and the junction held 7 bases outside the gene matches. CDR3 length: 17 amino acids. CDR1 and CDR2 from the germline V gene are MNHEY and SMNVEV (reference sequence). The CDR3 nucleotides read TGTGCCAGCAATCGGGGCGGGGGGGCCTCTGGGGCCAACGTCCTGACTTTC. Encoded protein: CASNRGGGASGANVLTF.

The V and J genes are TRBV4-2 and TRBJ2-6, with D tentatively TRBD2 (6 bases). Germline V lookup: CDR1 LGHNA, CDR2 YNFKEQ. The CDR3 sequence is 17 residues long. Deletions cut 0 bases from V and 4 bases from J, with 13 bases between. The CDR3 DNA sequence: TGTGCCAGCAGCCAAGATCCTGCGGGGACCGGGGCCAACGTCCTGACTTTC. Protein: CASSQDPAGTGANVLTF.

The rearrangement links TRBV21-1 to TRBJ2-3. TRBV21-1 is given as a pseudogene. The length of the CDR3 is 19 residues. This CDR3 reads CASSKALRMDRPSTDTQYF. CDR3 nucleotide sequence: TGTGCCAGCAGCAAAGCGCTACGGATGGACCGTCCTAGCACAGATACGCAGTATTTT.

V is TRBV7-3 and J is TRBJ2-5, with 8 bases lining up with TRBD1. CDR1 is SGHTA and CDR2 is FQGTGA in the germline V gene. The CDR3 is 15 amino acids. Losses at the gene ends were 5 bases for V and 4 bases for J; bases not matched to a gene: 9. The DNA for the CDR3 is TGTGCCAGCAGCGTAGCTCAGGGGGCATCAGAGACCCAGTACTTC. Translated: CASSVAQGASETQYF.

A single count supports this clonotype. The V gene is TRBV29-1, the J gene TRBJ1-2; D call uncertain. Germline V lookup: CDR1 SQVTM, CDR2 ANQGSEA. The CDR3 consists of 12 residues. Deletions cut 7 bases from V and 2 bases from J, with 11 bases between. The CDR3 sequence: CSAYSGNYGYTF. The CDR3 DNA reads TGCAGCGCCTACTCGGGAAACTATGGCTACACCTTC.

This clonotype was seen only once. The rearrangement joins TRBV20-1 to TRBJ1-2, with D unclear. CDR1 is DFQATT, CDR2 SNEGSKA, per germline (reference sequence). Trimming cost V 5 bases and J 4 bases, with 17 bases left between them. The CDR3 spans 14 residues. CDR3 bases: TGCAGTGCTCCTCCTGGCGTGAGTCTCTATGGCTACACCTTC. Protein product: CSAPPGVSLYGYTF.

V is TRBV25-1 and J is TRBJ2-3; D gene ambiguous. V was shortened by 1 base and J by 1 base, with 9 bases between the two germline ends. CDR1 and CDR2 (germline): MGHDK, SYGVNS. The CDR3 consists of 15 residues. CDR3 residues: CASSEWSGGTDTQYF. CDR3 sequence (DNA): TGTGCCAGCAGTGAATGGAGTGGGGGCACAGATACGCAGTATTTT.

A single count supports this clonotype. The chain combines TRBV7-9 with TRBJ2-5; 10 bases line up with TRBD2. The V segment lost 5 bases and the J segment 4 bases; nucleotides outside the gene matches: 7. The CDR3 runs 15 residues. Germline values: CDR1 SEHNR, CDR2 FQNEAQ (reference sequence). The CDR3 protein is CASSPSGGPRETQYF. The CDR3 region has the DNA TGTGCCAGCAGCCCTAGCGGGGGTCCCAGAGAGACCCAGTACTTC.

The chain uses TRBV3-1 and TRBJ1-2; possibly TRBD1 for D (6 bases). The CDR3 has 13 amino acids. V was pared by 1 base and J by 4 bases, with 7 bases between. The germline V gene has CDR1 LGHDT and CDR2 YNNKEL (reference sequence). The DNA of the CDR3 is TGTGCCAGCAGCCAAGTCAGGGGCTATGGCTACACCTTC. The encoded protein is CASSQVRGYGYTF.

The chain carries TRBV15 and TRBJ2-1, with TRBD2 as a possible D gene (6 bases). Germline V CDR1 and CDR2: LNHNV, YYDKDF (reference sequence). The V gene lost 6 bases and the J gene lost 6 bases, with 18 bases spanning the gap. The CDR3 is 15 amino acids. CDR3 amino acids: CATRPTGLKPNEQFF. Here the CDR3 DNA reads TGTGCCACCAGACCGACGGGACTCAAACCCAATGAGCAGTTCTTC.